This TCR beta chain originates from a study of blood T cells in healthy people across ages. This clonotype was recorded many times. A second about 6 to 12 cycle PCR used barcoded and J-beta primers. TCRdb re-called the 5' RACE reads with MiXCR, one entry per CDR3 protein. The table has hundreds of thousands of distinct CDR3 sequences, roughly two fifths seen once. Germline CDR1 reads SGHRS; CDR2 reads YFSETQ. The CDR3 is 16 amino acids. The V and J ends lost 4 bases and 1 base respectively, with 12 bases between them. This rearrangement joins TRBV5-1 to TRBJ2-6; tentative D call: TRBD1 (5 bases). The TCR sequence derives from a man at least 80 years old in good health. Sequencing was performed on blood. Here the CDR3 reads CASSRGVNSGANVLTF. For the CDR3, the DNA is TGCGCCAGCAGCAGGGGTGTAAATTCTGGGGCCAACGTCCTGACTTTC.